The clone carrying this T cell receptor (beta chain) showed up just once. The antigen is undetermined. This sample stems from a study of glioma-infiltrating T cells. The germline CDR1 and CDR2 sequences are MNHEY and SMNVEV (reference sequence). V gave up 8 bases and J gave up 3 bases; unmatched junction bases: 13. CDR3 length: 15 amino acids. Study results and limitations: A blood CDR3 motif signature was depleted in highly divergent patients. Only very few CDR3 sequences appeared in both tissue and blood.

Amplification of TCR alpha and beta CDR3 regions from RNA used iRepertoire nested multiplex PCR. Via MiXCR, TCRdb re-called the multiplex PCR reads, giving one row per CDR3 protein. The sample has 300,000 to 450,000 distinct CDR3 sequences; roughly two fifths are singletons. The sequenced sample consisted of glioma tissue, nonneoplastic brain tissue, or PBMCs (not recorded which). The chain carries TRBV27 and TRBJ2-7; TRBD2 aligns across 7 bases. The source of this sequence is a human donor with low-grade glioma or glioblastoma, undergoing nonglioma brain surgery, or in good health (not recorded which). The CDR3 DNA reads as TGTGCCAGCGGATGGACTAGGCGGCCAGACTACGAGCAGTACTTC. This gives the protein CASGWTRRPDYEQYF.